The rows below give T cell receptor beta chains drawn from one sample of a study of blood T cell repertoires in COVID-19. TCRdb keeps only in-frame clones here, not all; method: immunoSEQ multiplex PCR. Of fewer than 200,000 clones listed, about 88% were seen once; the top ten hold 1.2%. Material for sequencing was PBMCs or T cells enriched from blood (not recorded which). These TCRs come from a human donor with acute COVID-19. The donor label of this sample is uncertain. CDR3s include the opening cysteine and the closing phenylalanine or tryptophan. The D gene is left open where the match is weak. For some rows the clone size is stated as once, few or many, or as a class when expanded; others skip it.

CDR3aa: CASSIMAGVEQYF
CDR3nt: TGTGCCAGTAGTATAATGGCCGGGGTTGAGCAGTACTTC
v_gene: TRBV19
d_gene: .
j_gene: TRBJ2-7
abundance: .

CDR3aa: CASSYQGNYNEQFF
CDR3nt: TGTGCCAGCAGTTATCAGGGGAACTACAATGAGCAGTTCTTC
v_gene: TRBV6-5
d_gene: .
j_gene: TRBJ2-1
abundance: once

CDR3aa: CASSPPPGINYGYTF
CDR3nt: TGTGCCAGCAGCCCCCCTCCAGGGATTAACTATGGCTACACCTTC
v_gene: TRBV7-9
d_gene: .
j_gene: TRBJ1-2
abundance: .

CDR3aa: CAGQAPGEYEQYF
CDR3nt: TGTGCCGGCCAAGCACCAGGGGAATACGAGCAGTACTTC
v_gene: TRBV2
d_gene: .
j_gene: TRBJ2-7
abundance: .

CDR3aa: CASGPLEPQHF
CDR3nt: TGTGCTAGTGGTCCCCTTGAGCCCCAGCATTTT
v_gene: TRBV12-5
d_gene: .
j_gene: TRBJ1-5
abundance: .

CDR3aa: CATRGGSNQPQHF
CDR3nt: TGTGCCACCCGTGGCGGGAGCAATCAGCCCCAGCATTTT
v_gene: TRBV6-5
d_gene: .
j_gene: TRBJ1-5
abundance: .

CDR3aa: CASSFGAGSYEQYF
CDR3nt: TGCGCCAGCAGCTTTGGAGCAGGGTCCTACGAGCAGTACTTC
v_gene: TRBV5-1
d_gene: .
j_gene: TRBJ2-7
abundance: .

CDR3aa: CAAINPDHYQGGYTF
CDR3nt: TGTGCCGCCATCAATCCGGATCACTACCAGGGGGGCTACACCTTC
v_gene: TRBV10-3
d_gene: .
j_gene: TRBJ1-2
abundance: .

CDR3aa: CAWIWGPIRRYEQYF
CDR3nt: TGTGCCTGGATATGGGGGCCGATACGACGCTACGAGCAGTACTTC
v_gene: TRBV30
d_gene: .
j_gene: TRBJ2-7
abundance: .

CDR3aa: CATSDADQGSNQPQHF
CDR3nt: TGTGCCACCAGTGACGCAGACCAGGGGAGCAATCAGCCCCAGCATTTT
v_gene: TRBV24-1
d_gene: .
j_gene: TRBJ1-5
abundance: .

CDR3aa: CASSLGRPAEGYEQYF
CDR3nt: TGCGCCAGCAGCTTGGGACGACCTGCGGAGGGCTACGAGCAGTACTTC
v_gene: TRBV5-1
d_gene: .
j_gene: TRBJ2-7
abundance: .

CDR3aa: CSVVFRRTYEQYF
CDR3nt: TGCAGCGTTGTCTTTCGGCGGACCTACGAGCAGTACTTC
v_gene: TRBV29-1
d_gene: .
j_gene: TRBJ2-7
abundance: .

CDR3aa: CASSPGQLRSGTEAFF
CDR3nt: TGTGCCAGCAGCCCCGGACAGCTCCGTTCGGGCACTGAAGCTTTCTTT
v_gene: TRBV7-2
d_gene: .
j_gene: TRBJ1-1
abundance: .

CDR3aa: CAISESPPGTTQGDTQYF
CDR3nt: TGTGCCATCAGTGAGTCTCCCCCCGGGACAACCCAGGGCGATACGCAGTATTTT
v_gene: TRBV10-3
d_gene: .
j_gene: TRBJ2-3
abundance: .

CDR3aa: CASSLPDSSEKLFF
CDR3nt: TGTGCCAGCAGCTTACCGGACAGTTCTGAAAAACTGTTTTTT
v_gene: TRBV21-1
d_gene: .
j_gene: TRBJ1-4
abundance: .

CDR3aa: CATSGLASDTQYF
CDR3nt: TGTGCCACCAGTGGATTAGCTTCTGATACGCAGTATTTT
v_gene: TRBV24-1
d_gene: .
j_gene: TRBJ2-3
abundance: .

CDR3aa: CASMRSGGETQYF
CDR3nt: TGTGCCAGTATGAGGAGCGGAGGGGAGACCCAGTACTTC
v_gene: TRBV19
d_gene: .
j_gene: TRBJ2-5
abundance: .

CDR3aa: CASSFGGNQPQHF
CDR3nt: TGTGCCAGCAGTTTCGGGGGCAATCAGCCCCAGCATTTT
v_gene: TRBV12-3/TRBV12-4
d_gene: .
j_gene: TRBJ1-5
abundance: few

CDR3aa: CASSFRTSGDQETQYF
CDR3nt: TGTGCCAGCAGCTTCAGGACTAGCGGGGATCAAGAGACCCAGTACTTC
v_gene: TRBV7-9
d_gene: TRBD2
j_gene: TRBJ2-5
abundance: .

CDR3aa: CASSSSRANYGYTF
CDR3nt: TGTGCCAGCAGTTCCTCCCGGGCTAACTATGGCTACACCTTC
v_gene: TRBV27
d_gene: .
j_gene: TRBJ1-2
abundance: .

CDR3aa: CASRRGLPNSPLHF
CDR3nt: TGTGCCAGCAGGAGGGGGCTTCCAAATTCACCCCTCCACTTT
v_gene: TRBV5-4
d_gene: TRBD1
j_gene: TRBJ1-6
abundance: .

CDR3aa: CASSSYRVPQETQYF
CDR3nt: TGTGCCAGCAGCTCATACAGGGTGCCCCAAGAGACCCAGTACTTC
v_gene: TRBV7-2
d_gene: .
j_gene: TRBJ2-5
abundance: few

CDR3aa: CASSQGASGGADGELFF
CDR3nt: TGTGCCAGCAGCCAAGGGGCCAGCGGGGGGGCCGACGGGGAGCTGTTTTTT
v_gene: TRBV3-1/TRBV3-2
d_gene: TRBD2
j_gene: TRBJ2-2
abundance: .

CDR3aa: CASSPLPQETQYF
CDR3nt: TGCGCCAGCTCCCCTCTACCACAAGAGACCCAGTACTTC
v_gene: TRBV5-1
d_gene: .
j_gene: TRBJ2-5
abundance: .

CDR3aa: CASSRRQGKIRGYTF
CDR3nt: TGTGCCAGCAGCCGACGACAGGGTAAAATCCGTGGCTACACCTTC
v_gene: TRBV3-1/TRBV3-2
d_gene: TRBD1
j_gene: TRBJ1-2
abundance: .

CDR3aa: CASSPATGGIRTEAFF
CDR3nt: TGTGCCAGCTCACCAGCAACAGGGGGAATTCGGACTGAAGCTTTCTTT
v_gene: TRBV18
d_gene: TRBD1
j_gene: TRBJ1-1
abundance: .

CDR3aa: CASSGGLFRSEQYF
CDR3nt: TGTGCCAGCAGCGGCGGACTTTTCCGCTCCGAGCAGTACTTC
v_gene: TRBV9
d_gene: .
j_gene: TRBJ2-7
abundance: .

CDR3aa: CASSLSGHRNTEAFF
CDR3nt: TGTGCCAGCAGCTTATCCGGACACCGGAACACTGAAGCTTTCTTT
v_gene: TRBV7-2
d_gene: .
j_gene: TRBJ1-1
abundance: .

CDR3aa: CASSRETQYF
CDR3nt: TGTGCCAGCAGCCGAGAGACCCAGTACTTC
v_gene: TRBV6-5
d_gene: .
j_gene: TRBJ2-5
abundance: .

CDR3aa: CASSIDRARGTYEQYF
CDR3nt: TGTGCCAGTAGTATAGATCGGGCCAGGGGCACCTACGAGCAGTACTTC
v_gene: TRBV19
d_gene: .
j_gene: TRBJ2-7
abundance: .

CDR3aa: CASSGGVPTGELFF
CDR3nt: TGTGCCAGTAGCGGGGGGGTACCCACCGGGGAGCTGTTTTTT
v_gene: TRBV19
d_gene: TRBD2
j_gene: TRBJ2-2
abundance: once

CDR3aa: CASSSRDRDTGELFF
CDR3nt: TGTGCCAGCAGCTCCCGGGATAGGGACACCGGGGAGCTGTTTTTT
v_gene: TRBV7-9
d_gene: .
j_gene: TRBJ2-2
abundance: once

CDR3aa: CASSYGRGLSNQPQHF
CDR3nt: TGTGCCAGCAGTTACGGGAGGGGTCTTAGCAATCAGCCCCAGCATTTT
v_gene: TRBV6-2/TRBV6-3
d_gene: .
j_gene: TRBJ1-5
abundance: .

CDR3aa: CASSRQALSTDTQYF
CDR3nt: TGTGCCAGCAGCCGCCAGGCTCTTAGCACAGATACGCAGTATTTT
v_gene: TRBV14
d_gene: .
j_gene: TRBJ2-3
abundance: .

CDR3aa: CASLGVSSTEAFF
CDR3nt: TGTGCCAGCCTCGGGGTGTCGAGCACTGAAGCTTTCTTT
v_gene: TRBV6-6
d_gene: .
j_gene: TRBJ1-1
abundance: .

CDR3aa: CASSSSMRGKEKLFF
CDR3nt: TGTGCCAGCAGTTCCTCAATGCGGGGCAAGGAAAAACTGTTTTTT
v_gene: TRBV6-6
d_gene: .
j_gene: TRBJ1-4
abundance: .

CDR3aa: CASSLSIGTEAFF
CDR3nt: TGTGCCAGCAGCTTGTCTATTGGCACTGAAGCTTTCTTT
v_gene: TRBV5-5
d_gene: .
j_gene: TRBJ1-1
abundance: few

CDR3aa: CASSARTGTGQRSNQPQHF
CDR3nt: TGTGCCAGCAGCGCTAGGACCGGGACAGGGCAACGAAGCAATCAGCCCCAGCATTTT
v_gene: TRBV9
d_gene: TRBD1
j_gene: TRBJ1-5
abundance: .

CDR3aa: CSASTGYGYTF
CDR3nt: TGCAGTGCCTCTACAGGGTATGGCTACACCTTC
v_gene: TRBV20-1
d_gene: .
j_gene: TRBJ1-2
abundance: .

CDR3aa: CASSGGSLAYTDTQYF
CDR3nt: TGTGCCAGCAGTGGGGGGTCACTAGCTTACACAGATACGCAGTATTTT
v_gene: TRBV5-8
d_gene: .
j_gene: TRBJ2-3
abundance: .

CDR3aa: CASSLWAGHFYTF
CDR3nt: TGTGCCAGCAGCTTGTGGGCAGGACACTTCTACACCTTC
v_gene: TRBV5-5
d_gene: .
j_gene: TRBJ1-2
abundance: .

CDR3aa: CASSLSHEGDEQFF
CDR3nt: TGTGCCAGCAGTTTATCTCACGAGGGGGATGAGCAGTTCTTC
v_gene: TRBV27
d_gene: .
j_gene: TRBJ2-1
abundance: .

CDR3aa: CASSYTLTNEKLFF
CDR3nt: TGTGCCAGCAGCTACACCCTAACTAATGAAAAACTGTTTTTT
v_gene: TRBV7-9
d_gene: .
j_gene: TRBJ1-4
abundance: .

CDR3aa: CASSLDSYNEQFF
CDR3nt: TGTGCCAGCAGTTTAGACAGCTACAATGAGCAGTTCTTC
v_gene: TRBV27
d_gene: .
j_gene: TRBJ2-1
abundance: .

CDR3aa: CASSRGTSGGPNNEQFF
CDR3nt: TGTGCCAGCAGCCGCGGGACTAGCGGGGGCCCTAACAATGAGCAGTTCTTC
v_gene: TRBV11-3
d_gene: TRBD2
j_gene: TRBJ2-1
abundance: .

CDR3aa: CASSPGGGTDTQYF
CDR3nt: TGCGCCAGCAGCCCCGGGGGAGGCACAGATACGCAGTATTTT
v_gene: TRBV4-3
d_gene: .
j_gene: TRBJ2-3
abundance: .

CDR3aa: CASSILAGQPQHF
CDR3nt: TGTGCCAGTAGTATTCTTGCAGGTCAGCCCCAGCATTTT
v_gene: TRBV19
d_gene: .
j_gene: TRBJ1-5
abundance: .

CDR3aa: CASGQLNTGELFF
CDR3nt: TGTGCCAGTGGGCAGTTGAACACCGGGGAGCTGTTTTTT
v_gene: TRBV19
d_gene: .
j_gene: TRBJ2-2
abundance: once

CDR3aa: CASSQAEGRGPNTDTQYF
CDR3nt: TGTGCCAGCAGCCAAGCAGAAGGACGCGGGCCCAACACAGATACGCAGTATTTT
v_gene: TRBV4-2
d_gene: .
j_gene: TRBJ2-3
abundance: .

CDR3aa: CSVEDLLQSYGYTF
CDR3nt: TGCAGCGTTGAAGATCTTTTACAGAGCTATGGCTACACCTTC
v_gene: TRBV29-1
d_gene: .
j_gene: TRBJ1-2
abundance: .

CDR3aa: CASSLRPVNLVGTNEKLFF
CDR3nt: TGCGCCAGCAGCTTGCGTCCGGTAAACTTGGTCGGGACTAATGAAAAACTGTTTTTT
v_gene: TRBV5-1
d_gene: .
j_gene: TRBJ1-4
abundance: .

CDR3aa: CASSILGQANSPLHF
CDR3nt: TGTGCCAGCAGCATATTGGGACAGGCTAATTCACCCCTCCACTTT
v_gene: TRBV11-2
d_gene: TRBD1
j_gene: TRBJ1-6
abundance: .

CDR3aa: CATARGLGEGYTF
CDR3nt: TGTGCCACCGCGAGGGGGCTCGGGGAGGGCTACACCTTC
v_gene: TRBV19
d_gene: TRBD1
j_gene: TRBJ1-2
abundance: few

CDR3aa: CASSPASDYNEQFF
CDR3nt: TGTGCCAGCTCACCAGCGAGCGACTACAATGAGCAGTTCTTC
v_gene: TRBV18
d_gene: .
j_gene: TRBJ2-1
abundance: .

CDR3aa: CASSEIGESAGYTF
CDR3nt: TGTGCCAGCAGTGAAATAGGGGAATCGGCGGGCTACACCTTC
v_gene: TRBV2
d_gene: .
j_gene: TRBJ1-2
abundance: .

CDR3aa: CAHAGTGGKEQFF
CDR3nt: TGTGCCCATGCCGGGACAGGGGGCAAGGAGCAGTTCTTC
v_gene: TRBV30
d_gene: TRBD1
j_gene: TRBJ2-1
abundance: .

CDR3aa: CASRYRGDTQYF
CDR3nt: TGTGCCAGCAGATATAGGGGAGATACGCAGTATTTT
v_gene: TRBV12-3/TRBV12-4
d_gene: .
j_gene: TRBJ2-3
abundance: .